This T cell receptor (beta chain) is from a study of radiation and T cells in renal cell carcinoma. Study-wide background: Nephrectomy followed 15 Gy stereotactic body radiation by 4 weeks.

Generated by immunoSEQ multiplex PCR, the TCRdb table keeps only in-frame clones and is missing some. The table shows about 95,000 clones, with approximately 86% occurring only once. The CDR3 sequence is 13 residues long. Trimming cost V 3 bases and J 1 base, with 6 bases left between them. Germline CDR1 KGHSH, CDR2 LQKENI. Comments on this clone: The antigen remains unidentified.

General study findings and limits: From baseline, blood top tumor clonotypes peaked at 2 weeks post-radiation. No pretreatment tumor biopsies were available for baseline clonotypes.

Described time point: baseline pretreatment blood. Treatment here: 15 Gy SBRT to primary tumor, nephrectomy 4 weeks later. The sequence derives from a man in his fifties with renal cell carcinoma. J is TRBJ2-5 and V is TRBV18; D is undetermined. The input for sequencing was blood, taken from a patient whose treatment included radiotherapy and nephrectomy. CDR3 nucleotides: TGTGCCAGCTCACCCGACCTCCAAGAGACCCAGTACTTC. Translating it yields CASSPDLQETQYF.